The rows below give T cell receptor beta chains drawn from one sample of a study of tumor and adjacent non-tumor tissue in lung cancer. Via MiXCR, TCRdb re-called the multiplex PCR reads, giving one row per CDR3 protein. The sample lists roughly 75,000 distinct CDR3 sequences, over 70% occurring once. The sequenced material came from lung tumor tissue. The receptors were gathered from a woman aged 50 to 65 with non-small cell lung cancer. The CDR3 runs from the conserved cysteine through the conserved F or W. D genes are given only for firm matches. Clone size is stated in some rows and not others, as once, few, many or a class when expanded.

CDR3 DNA: TGCAGTACTGCTCCGACAGGGCATGAGACCCAGTACTTC; CDR3 protein: CSTAPTGHETQYF; D gene: TRBD1; J gene: TRBJ2-5; clone size: NA; V gene: TRBV20-1
CDR3 DNA: TGTGCCAGCAGTTCCTTACAGGGGTGTAGCAATCAGCCCCAGCATTTT; CDR3 protein: CASSSLQGCSNQPQHF; D gene: TRBD1; J gene: TRBJ1-5; clone size: few; V gene: TRBV28
CDR3 DNA: TGTGCCAGTAGCTTTGGCAGTGCCTACAATGAGCAGTTGTTC; CDR3 protein: CASSFGSAYNEQLF; D gene: NA; J gene: TRBJ2-1; clone size: NA; V gene: TRBV11-2
CDR3 DNA: TGTGCTGGCAGCTTCAGTCCGGGACTAACCTACGAGCAGTACTTC; CDR3 protein: CAGSFSPGLTYEQYF; D gene: TRBD2; J gene: TRBJ2-7; clone size: NA; V gene: TRBV11-1
CDR3 DNA: TGTGTCAGCAGTTGGTCTCGGTATAGCAATCAGTCCCAGCATTTT; CDR3 protein: CVSSWSRYSNQSQHF; D gene: NA; J gene: TRBJ1-5; clone size: NA; V gene: TRBV28
CDR3 DNA: TGTGTCAGCAGTCCTGGGACTAGTGGCGGCGGGGAGCTGTTTTTT; CDR3 protein: CVSSPGTSGGGELFF; D gene: TRBD2; J gene: TRBJ2-2; clone size: NA; V gene: TRBV12-3/TRBV12-4
CDR3 DNA: TGTGCCAGCAGTTTAGGAGCGATAGACGGTGCGCCAATTTATTTC; CDR3 protein: CASSLGAIDGAPIYF; D gene: NA; J gene: TRBJ2-4; clone size: NA; V gene: TRBV12-3/TRBV12-4
CDR3 DNA: TGTGTCAGCAGTGTTCAGGGGGATCGTGATACCCAGTACTTC; CDR3 protein: CVSSVQGDRDTQYF; D gene: TRBD1; J gene: TRBJ2-5; clone size: NA; V gene: TRBV6-5
CDR3 DNA: TGTACCAGCACCGATACAGGGGTTCAGTACTTC; CDR3 protein: CTSTDTGVQYF; D gene: TRBD1; J gene: TRBJ2-4; clone size: NA; V gene: TRBV6-5
CDR3 DNA: TGTGCCAGCACCGAAGGGTGGCAGGGTAATCAGCCCCAGCACTTT; CDR3 protein: CASTEGWQGNQPQHF; D gene: NA; J gene: TRBJ1-5; clone size: NA; V gene: TRBV28
CDR3 DNA: TGTGCTAGCAGCCCCCGAACTAGCGGGAGGGCATTGTGGAAGCAGTACTTC; CDR3 protein: CASSPRTSGRALWKQYF; D gene: TRBD2; J gene: TRBJ2-7; clone size: NA; V gene: TRBV11-2
CDR3 DNA: TGTGCCAACAGTTTCTCGGGGGCTAACTACGAGCAGTACTTC; CDR3 protein: CANSFSGANYEQYF; D gene: NA; J gene: TRBJ2-7; clone size: NA; V gene: TRBV12-3/TRBV12-4
CDR3 DNA: TGTGCCACCAGGCGGACAGTTACGCAGTATTTT; CDR3 protein: CATRRTVTQYF; D gene: NA; J gene: TRBJ2-3; clone size: NA; V gene: TRBV12-3/TRBV12-4
CDR3 DNA: TGTGCCATGGAGAGACTGGACTCCTATGAGCAGTACTTC; CDR3 protein: CAMERLDSYEQYF; D gene: NA; J gene: TRBJ2-7; clone size: NA; V gene: TRBV10-3
CDR3 DNA: TGTGCCAGTAGCTCAGGCTATTCGTCAGCTGAGCAGTACTTC; CDR3 protein: CASSSGYSSAEQYF; D gene: NA; J gene: TRBJ2-7; clone size: NA; V gene: TRBV11-3
CDR3 DNA: TGTGCCACCAAGGCGGATTGCTATGGCTACAACTTC; CDR3 protein: CATKADCYGYNF; D gene: NA; J gene: TRBJ1-2; clone size: NA; V gene: TRBV11-3
CDR3 DNA: TGTGCCAGTAGCCAAGCGGGAGGACCTAGTGAGCAGTTATTC; CDR3 protein: CASSQAGGPSEQLF; D gene: TRBD2; J gene: TRBJ2-1; clone size: NA; V gene: TRBV4-2
CDR3 DNA: TGTGCCAGCAGTCTAGGAAGTGGGTGTTCCGGGGAGCTGTTTTTT; CDR3 protein: CASSLGSGCSGELFF; D gene: NA; J gene: TRBJ2-2; clone size: NA; V gene: TRBV11-2
CDR3 DNA: TGTGCCAGCAGGGAGGGGCGTCAGCGCCAGCATTTT; CDR3 protein: CASREGRQRQHF; D gene: NA; J gene: TRBJ1-5; clone size: NA; V gene: TRBV12-3/TRBV12-4
CDR3 DNA: TGTGCCAGCTCACCAACATGGGGCCAGAAAAACATTCAGTACTTC; CDR3 protein: CASSPTWGQKNIQYF; D gene: NA; J gene: TRBJ2-4; clone size: NA; V gene: TRBV18
CDR3 DNA: TGTGCCAGCAGTTTCCCGGTGGCAGTACAGCCCCAGCATTTT; CDR3 protein: CASSFPVAVQPQHF; D gene: NA; J gene: TRBJ1-5; clone size: NA; V gene: TRBV12-3/TRBV12-4
CDR3 DNA: TGTGCCAGCAGCCTAGGGGGGGACACCGGGGAGCTGTTTTTC; CDR3 protein: CASSLGGDTGELFF; D gene: NA; J gene: TRBJ2-2; clone size: NA; V gene: TRBV11-3
CDR3 DNA: TGTGCCATCAGTGACGCGGGAGGAGTCACCGGGAAGCTGTTTTTT; CDR3 protein: CAISDAGGVTGKLFF; D gene: TRBD2; J gene: TRBJ2-2; clone size: NA; V gene: TRBV10-3
CDR3 DNA: TGCCACGTGGAGGCGCAGAGCTACGAGCAGTGCTTC; CDR3 protein: CHVEAQSYEQCF; D gene: NA; J gene: TRBJ2-7; clone size: NA; V gene: TRBV29-1
CDR3 DNA: TGTGCCAGCAGTTACTCCACCCGGGGCTCGCCCCTAACCACAGATACGCAGTATTTT; CDR3 protein: CASSYSTRGSPLTTDTQYF; D gene: NA; J gene: TRBJ2-3; clone size: NA; V gene: TRBV6-5
CDR3 DNA: TGTGCCAGCAGTATATCAGACGGGAGCCACAATGAGCAGTTCTTC; CDR3 protein: CASSISDGSHNEQFF; D gene: NA; J gene: TRBJ2-1; clone size: NA; V gene: TRBV12-3/TRBV12-4
CDR3 DNA: TGTGCTAGCAGCTTACACACCAGCGGGAGACTTAACGAGCAGTACTTC; CDR3 protein: CASSLHTSGRLNEQYF; D gene: TRBD2; J gene: TRBJ2-7; clone size: NA; V gene: TRBV11-2
CDR3 DNA: TGTGTCAGCAGTTACTCGGCGGGAGTCCCCTACGAGCGGTACTTC; CDR3 protein: CVSSYSAGVPYERYF; D gene: TRBD2; J gene: TRBJ2-7; clone size: NA; V gene: TRBV6-2/TRBV6-3
CDR3 DNA: TGTGCCAGCAGTTTGGGGCATGTGGGCGACGAGAAGTACTTC; CDR3 protein: CASSLGHVGDEKYF; D gene: NA; J gene: TRBJ2-7; clone size: NA; V gene: TRBV12-3/TRBV12-4
CDR3 DNA: TGTGCCAACAGTTCAGGACTGGGCTACACCTTC; CDR3 protein: CANSSGLGYTF; D gene: NA; J gene: TRBJ1-2; clone size: NA; V gene: TRBV12-3/TRBV12-4